This T cell receptor beta chain emerged from a study of long-term antiretroviral therapy in people with HIV. Study at large: The earliest samples came from an era when ART typically awaited falling CD4 counts.

Treatment of all HIV participants took place in the United States. This clone appeared once. V gave up 3 bases and J gave up 7 bases, with 7 bases separating them. This CDR3 is built from 13 residues. The germline V gene encodes CDR1 LNHDA and CDR2 SQIVND (reference sequence). immunoSEQ v3.0 was run at survey level. Profiling relied on immunoSEQ multiplex PCR, and the TCRdb table lists in-frame clones only, not all of them. This sample yields some 24,000 clones, of which about 79% are seen a single time; around 5.1% belongs to the top ten. This sequence was found in a man aged 30-40 years with HIV. The V call is TRBV19, the J call TRBJ1-6; perhaps TRBD1 as D (5 bases). Sequences were derived from unsorted PBMCs, sampled 0.7 years before starting antiretroviral therapy. Here the CDR3 reads CASSIDSNSPLHF. The CDR3 DNA follows: TGTGCCAGTAGTATTGACAGCAATTCACCCCTCCACTTT.